This T cell receptor (beta chain) comes out of a study of blood T cell repertoires in COVID-19 (dated by TCRdb to between 2020 and 2021). About the full investigation: Samples covering the acute and convalescent phases of COVID-19 were provided by collaborators in the United States, Italy and Spain. The material from the prospective study consisted of cDNA or gDNA derived from T cells, B-cell-depleted T cells, or PBMCs. Subjects who had been exposed to COVID-19, were actively infected with it, or had recovered from it provided the deeply sampled blood TCRbeta repertoires that made up the dataset. A freely available public database, intended as a resource for researchers studying the immune response to SARS-CoV-2, is where the repertoires were released. Samples came from the ongoing ImmuneRACE study (first 160 participants) plus 1,254 subjects from 6 global collaborators. Nearly every sample came with metadata listing a de-identified subject ID, COVID-19 status, age in years and sex. Where HLA class I and class II types were available, the types were taken from metadata supplied by the sample provider, not from assay-based typing.

Measured from the cysteine to the phenylalanine, the CDR3 is 13 residues long. The read is trimmed to its CDR3 DNA, 39 bases read in frame from base 1. Based on the germline V gene (reference sequence), the CDR1 and CDR2 sequences are GTSNPN and SVGIG. The V end loses 4 bases and the J end loses 5 bases, and a stretch of 14 bases separates them. About this clone itself: This clone's antigen is unknown. No much larger clonotype is one base removed from it; base qualities were not supplied.

What the authors observed across the whole study: The quantity of clinical and demographic metadata differed by source and by participant and was supplied without curation.

TCRbeta CDR3 regions were amplified from genomic DNA using the immunoSEQ Assay, a bias-controlled multiplex PCR. The original pipeline was this. The number of nucleated cells in each sample was estimated from the amplification of reference gene primers within the assay. To quantify the absolute abundance of each unique TCRbeta CDR3 rearrangement, sequence reads were collapsed and filtered. Productive Simpson clonality was computed per sample as the square root of Simpson's diversity index over productive rearrangements. The table comes from immuneACCESS by way of TCRdb, which keeps in-frame sequences with V and J called. Part of the clones is missing from these tables; in studies checked, under half for an unresolved V gene and the rest for unknown reasons. That table gives V, J and clone size, and the DNA gave D and trimming. For this sample there are some 140,000 clones; about 70% appear just once. The top ten clonotypes cover around 13% of the sample.

Each collaborating institution followed its own protocols to collect whole blood in K2EDTA tubes. For TCRbeta analysis, collaborators shipped samples as frozen whole blood, isolated PBMCs, or DNA extracted from either of those sample types. The chain uses TRBV30 and TRBJ2-5; a tentative D call is TRBD1 (6 bases match). Sequencing input: peripheral blood. The clonotype comes from a man aged 80 or over with acute or convalescent COVID-19. The CDR3: CAWTPRRGETQYF. The bases read TGTGCCTGGACCCCTCGAAGGGGGGAGACCCAGTACTTC.